Following are 13 T cell receptor beta chains from one sample sequenced in a study of T cell clonotyping in hematopoietic cell transplantation. The data were produced by immunoSEQ multiplex PCR, yet TCRdb's version contains in-frame clones alone and is incomplete. Of around 45,000 clones detected, 82% appear once; the ten largest clones hold approximately 5.7%. Indicated time point: recipient sample about 28 days before transplant, after cytoreduction. The material was peripheral blood mononuclear cells, obtained before stem cell transplant. The receptors here all came from a man aged 55 to 70 with myelodysplastic syndrome. Some clones in this sample may be carry-over from other donors' samples.

This clone was observed a few times. The chain recombines TRBV19 with TRBJ2-1; D is perhaps TRBD2 (6 bases). Deletions cut 5 bases from V and 4 bases from J, with 12 bases between. Germline lookup yields CDR1 LNHDA and CDR2 SQIVND (reference sequence). The CDR3 totals 14 residues. As DNA, the CDR3 is TGTGCCAGTAGTCCGGGACTCCCTTACAATGAGCAGTTCTTC. As protein: CASSPGLPYNEQFF.

The J gene is TRBJ2-1, the V gene TRBV30; D is possibly TRBD2 (6 bases). Trimming removed 6 bases at V and 12 bases at J, with 18 bases between. The CDR3 runs to 12 residues. Germline V gene data show CDR1 as GTSNPN and CDR2 as SVGIG (reference sequence). CDR3 nucleotides: TGTGCCTGCCTCGGTGGGGGGAACGGGCAGTTCTTC. It is translated as CACLGGGNGQFF.

This sequence joins TRBV19 and TRBJ2-2; 8 bases map to TRBD2. This CDR3 has 14 amino acids. Germline CDR1 reads LNHDA; CDR2 reads SQIVND (reference sequence). V shed 6 bases, J shed 1 base, and the junction held 1 base outside the gene matches. As DNA, the CDR3 is TGTGCCAGTAGACTAGCGGTGAACACCGGGGAGCTGTTTTTT. Amino acids: CASRLAVNTGELFF. Full variable domain (remainder filled in from reference TRBV19 and TRBJ2-2): DGGITQSPKYLFRKEGQNVTLSCEQNLNHDAMYWYRQDPGQGLRLIYYSQIVNDFQKGDIAEGYSVSREKKESFPLTVTSAQKNPTAFYLCASRLAVNTGELFFGEGSRLTVL.

The V gene is TRBV14, the J gene TRBJ2-1; D is perhaps TRBD1 (6 bases). V lost 5 bases and J lost 8, with 16 bases in between. The CDR3 extends over 14 amino acids. Germline CDR1 is SGHDN and CDR2 is FVKESK. The CDR3 protein is CASSKAHRVDEQFF. DNA for the CDR3: TGTGCCAGCAGCAAAGCCCACAGGGTCGATGAGCAGTTCTTC.

This chain joins TRBV4-2 and TRBJ2-7; TRBD1 is a possible D gene (7 bases). Germline loops: CDR1 LGHNA, CDR2 YNFKEQ. There are 14 residues in the CDR3. V lost 3 bases, J lost 3 bases, and 12 bases lay in between. For the CDR3, the DNA is TGTGCCAGCAGCCAGCGACAGGGACTCTACGAGCAGTACTTC. Translating gives CASSQRQGLYEQYF.

The rearrangement uses TRBV6-1 and TRBJ2-3; weak D call: TRBD1 (5 bases). The germline V and J ends were trimmed by 3 bases and 4 bases, with 5 bases remaining between them. The length of the CDR3 is 12 residues. Germline V gene lookup returns CDR1 MNHNS and CDR2 SASEGT. In DNA form, the CDR3 reads TGTGCCAGCAGTGACAGGGCAGATACGCAGTATTTT. This gives the protein CASSDRADTQYF.

To note about this clone: Sequence at one end of the junction differs from germline and may be a read error. V is TRBV7-7 and J is TRBJ1-1; unclear D gene. This CDR3 contains 13 residues. Germline V gene lookup returns CDR1 SSHAT and CDR2 FNYEAQ (reference sequence). The CDR3 DNA sequence: TGTGCTAGCAGCCCAGATCTTACTACTGAAGCTTTCTTT. Its protein is CASSPDLTTEAFF.

V is TRBV30 and J is TRBJ2-7; 8 bases match TRBD2. The CDR3 totals 14 residues. Trimming took 0 bases from V and 6 from J; bases not matched to a gene: 7. CDR1 and CDR2 (germline): GTSNPN, SVGIG (reference sequence). The CDR3 sequence: CAWSVSGTSAEQYF. The CDR3, as DNA: TGTGCCTGGAGTGTTTCCGGGACTAGTGCCGAGCAGTACTTC.

The rearrangement joins TRBV6-5 to TRBJ2-1; no reliable D call. The germline CDR1 and CDR2 sequences are MNHEY and SVGAGI. Trimming stripped 4 bases from V and 10 bases from J, with 14 bases between. The CDR3 is made up of 13 amino acids. CDR3 region: CASSLDPLGEQFF. The CDR3 nucleotides read TGTGCCAGCAGTTTAGATCCCCTAGGGGAGCAGTTCTTC.

The chain recombines TRBV15 with TRBJ1-5; D remains unclear. Trimming stripped 0 bases from V and 1 base from J, with 10 bases between. CDR1 is LNHNV and CDR2 is YYDKDF in the germline V gene (reference sequence). This CDR3 has 16 amino acids. The CDR3 sequence: CATSRDPGVSNQPQHF. CDR3 DNA sequence: TGTGCCACCAGCAGAGATCCCGGGGTCAGCAATCAGCCCCAGCATTTT.

The chain uses TRBV25-1 and TRBJ1-3; D perhaps matches TRBD1 (5 bases). Deletions cut 3 bases from V and 0 bases from J, with 18 bases between. The CDR3 totals 18 residues. Germline-derived CDR1 and CDR2 are MGHDK and SYGVNS. The CDR3 coding sequence is TGTGCCAGCAGTGATTCGGAAGGGGCTCCATCCTCTGGAAACACCATATATTTT. Protein sequence: CASSDSEGAPSSGNTIYF.

Points on this clone: The junction and the germline gene differ at one end; a read error may be behind it. J is TRBJ1-2 and V is TRBV30; D is perhaps TRBD1 (5 bases). This CDR3 contains 11 residues. Germline loops: CDR1 GTSNPN, CDR2 SVGIG (reference sequence). This CDR3 reads CAWSVSQGPAF. The DNA for the CDR3 is TGTGCCTGGAGTGTATCCCAGGGTCCAGCCTTC.

This chain connects TRBV6-5 to TRBJ2-5; D is ambiguous. Germline V gene lookup returns CDR1 MNHEY and CDR2 SVGAGI. Trimming shortened V by 0 bases and J by 5 bases, and 7 bases separated the two germline ends. The CDR3 sequence is 13 residues long. This CDR3 reads CASSYSRTETQYF. In DNA, the CDR3 is TGTGCCAGCAGTTACTCAAGGACGGAGACCCAGTACTTC.